These 30 T cell receptor beta chains share one sample of origin, sequenced in a study of blood T cells in healthy people across ages. Together with a sample-barcoded 5' primer, a J-beta primer mix was included in a second PCR lasting roughly 6 to 12 cycles. TCRdb used MiXCR to reprocess the 5' RACE reads, holding one entry per CDR3 protein. The table has 700,000 to 850,000 distinct CDR3 sequences, 35% to 40% seen once. Sequences were obtained from blood. These receptors came from a man aged 18 to 35 in good health.

This clonotype occurred many times. V is TRBV7-9 and J is TRBJ1-1; no firm D call. The CDR3 is 12 amino acids. Germline CDR1 reads SEHNR; CDR2 reads FQNEAQ (reference sequence). V shed 3 bases and J shed 8 bases, with 10 bases lying between them. CDR3 in DNA: TGTGCCAGCAGCTTTTGGGCGGAAGAAGCTTTCTTT. Its protein is CASSFWAEEAFF.

This clonotype turned up a few times. The chain is built from TRBV20-1 and TRBJ2-1, with a tentative D call TRBD2 (6 bases). The V end lost 3 bases, the J end lost 3 bases, and 9 bases lay between the germline ends. The CDR3 loop spans 13 amino acids. In germline, CDR1 is DFQATT, CDR2 SNEGSKA (reference sequence). CDR3 sequence: CSARRRGYNEQFF. The CDR3, as DNA: TGCAGTGCTAGGAGGCGGGGCTACAATGAGCAGTTCTTC.

Concerning this clonotype itself: A junction end diverges from the germline sequence, so it may reflect a read error. The rearrangement links TRBV6-5 to TRBJ2-5; D tentatively reads TRBD1 or TRBD2 (5 bases each). This CDR3 is built from 16 residues. Germline CDR1 and CDR2: MNHEY and SVGAGI. In nucleotides, the CDR3 is TGTGCCGGCAGTTGGGGACGCCTAAGGGGCCAAGAGACCCAGTACTTC. It translates to CAGSWGRLRGQETQYF.

This clonotype was counted only a few times. The chain links TRBV3-1 to TRBJ2-1; 9 bases agree with TRBD2. V was clipped by 4 bases and J by 8 bases; unmatched bases: 12. The CDR3 is 16 residues long. Germline V gene sequence: CDR1 LGHDT, CDR2 YNNKEL (reference sequence). This chain's CDR3 is CASSPLGGGALDEQFF. CDR3 coding DNA: TGTGCCAGCAGCCCTCTGGGCGGGGGGGCTCTTGATGAGCAGTTCTTC.

The chain uses TRBV6-2 or TRBV6-3 and TRBJ2-7; no definite D call. Between the trimmed V and J ends, which lost 3 bases and 5 bases, there was a span of 5 bases. Germline V gives CDR1 MNHEY, CDR2 SVGEGT. The CDR3 has 11 residues. This CDR3 is CASSYRNEQYF. CDR3 nucleotides: TGTGCCAGCAGTTATAGGAACGAGCAGTACTTC.

The rearrangement uses TRBV7-2 and TRBJ1-3; tentative D call: TRBD1 (6 bases). The germline V and J ends were trimmed by 5 bases and 3 bases, with 17 bases remaining between them. The CDR3 loop spans 16 amino acids. The germline CDR1 and CDR2 sequences are SGHTA and FQGNSA. Written as DNA, the CDR3 is TGTGCCAGCAGCCGGACGACAGGAACGGGTGGAAACACCATATATTTT. It specifies CASSRTTGTGGNTIYF. Full variable domain (outside the CDR3, taken from reference TRBV7-2 and TRBJ1-3): GAGVSQSPSNKVTEKGKDVELRCDPISGHTALYWYRQSLGQGLEFLIYFQGNSAPDKSGLPSDRFSAERTGGSVSTLTIQRTQQEDSAVYLCASSRTTGTGGNTIYFGEGSWLTVV.

This clonotype was observed a few times. The CDR3 sequence: CASSQLPLAGGTKEWEQFF. CDR3 DNA: TGTGCCAGCAGCCAGCTTCCCCTAGCGGGGGGAACCAAGGAGTGGGAGCAGTTCTTC. The chain recombines TRBV14 with TRBJ2-1, with TRBD2 identical over 11 bases. V lost 3 bases to trimming and J lost 10 bases; unmatched junction nucleotides: 20. This CDR3 region has 19 residues. From germline, CDR1 is SGHDN and CDR2 FVKESK. Full variable domain (outside the CDR3, taken from reference TRBV14 and TRBJ2-1): EAGVTQFPSHSVIEKGQTVTLRCDPISGHDNLYWYRRVMGKEIKFLLHFVKESKQDESGMPNNRFLAERTGGTYSTLKVQPAELEDSGVYFCASSQLPLAGGTKEWEQFFGPGTRLTVL.

This clonotype was seen at least ten times. J is TRBJ2-7 and V is TRBV12-3 or TRBV12-4, with D unresolved. The CDR3 runs 15 residues. Trimming left V 3 bases short and J 3 bases short, with 15 bases between. The CDR3 DNA reads as TGTGCCAGCAGTTTCGACGCCTCCAAGCACTACGAGCAGTACTTC. This translates into CASSFDASKHYEQYF.

The chain has TRBV7-2 and TRBJ2-4; 7 bases are shared with TRBD2. The end of the DNA aligns better with TRBJ2-7, so the J call may be wrong. CDR3 size: 16 residues. CDR1 is SGHTA and CDR2 is FQGNSA in the germline V gene. CDR3: CASSLGSGGQAYEQYF. Written as DNA, the CDR3 is TGTGCCAGCAGCTTAGGTTCGGGAGGACAAGCTTACGAGCAGTACTTC.

This clonotype was found a few times. V is TRBV7-9 and J is TRBJ2-6; the match to TRBD1 covers 8 bases. Losses at the gene ends were 5 bases for V and 8 bases for J; bases not matched to a gene: 11. Germline CDR1 and CDR2: SEHNR and FQNEAQ (reference sequence). The CDR3 runs 16 residues. The CDR3 protein is CASSQTTGGSSNVLTF. The CDR3 DNA reads TGTGCCAGCAGCCAAACTACAGGGGGATCGTCCAACGTCCTGACTTTC.

This clonotype appeared many times. This sequence joins TRBV7-2 and TRBJ2-1, with 10 positions matching TRBD2. This CDR3 contains 15 residues. The junction had 9 bases not matched to a gene; V was cut back by 7 bases and J by 6 bases. CDR1 SGHTA and CDR2 FQGNSA come from the germline V gene. In DNA, the CDR3 is TGTGCCAGCAACCCTTCGGGACTAGCGATCAATGAGCAGTTCTTC. The encoded protein is CASNPSGLAINEQFF. Based on the CDR3 plus reference TRBV7-2 and TRBJ2-1, the full variable domain is GAGVSQSPSNKVTEKGKDVELRCDPISGHTALYWYRQSLGQGLEFLIYFQGNSAPDKSGLPSDRFSAERTGGSVSTLTIQRTQQEDSAVYLCASNPSGLAINEQFFGPGTRLTVL.

This clonotype was seen once. The chain combines TRBV12-3 or TRBV12-4 with TRBJ2-7; D might be TRBD2 (6 bases). V dropped 0 bases and J dropped 7 bases, with 22 bases sitting between them. The CDR3 is 17 residues long. The CDR3 region has the DNA TGTGCCAGCAGTTTAGCGTTCGGAACTAGCCGGATCGATGAGCAGTACTTC. Residues: CASSLAFGTSRIDEQYF.

The chain is built from TRBV5-5 and TRBJ2-7, with no clear D. Germline V gives CDR1 SGHKS, CDR2 YYEKEE (reference sequence). Trimming removed 6 bases at V and 4 bases at J, with 17 bases between. CDR3 size: 14 residues. The CDR3 reads CASTTSLLPYEQYF. The DNA for the CDR3 is TGTGCCAGCACCACTTCTCTACTCCCTTACGAGCAGTACTTC.

This chain connects TRBV2 to TRBJ2-1, with 8 bases aligning to TRBD2. The CDR3 totals 16 residues. Trimming took 6 bases from V and 4 from J; bases not matched to a gene: 11. Germline lookup yields CDR1 SNHLY and CDR2 FYNNEI. This CDR3 reads CASRRDGGGEYNEQFF. CDR3 coding DNA: TGTGCCAGCAGAAGAGACGGGGGGGGGGAATACAATGAGCAGTTCTTC.

The chain combines TRBV11-2 with TRBJ1-1; the D is unclear. V lost 7 bases and J lost 1, with 13 bases in between. The CDR3 spans 14 residues. Germline CDR1 and CDR2: SGHAT and FQNNGV. CDR3: CASTSRRENTEAFF. The CDR3 nucleotides read TGTGCCAGCACCTCCCGTCGTGAGAACACTGAAGCTTTCTTT.

For the CDR3, the DNA is TGTGCCAGCAGCCGGGACAGAACCTCCTACGAGCAGTACTTC. The encoded protein is CASSRDRTSYEQYF. The V gene is TRBV21-1, the J gene TRBJ2-7; the table gives TRBD1 as D, unverified against the DNA. TRBV21-1 represents a pseudogene. This CDR3 has 14 amino acids.

The chain links TRBV7-9 to TRBJ2-1; 13 bases line up with TRBD2. With V trimmed by 2 bases and J by 5 bases, 9 bases remained unmatched. CDR3 length: 18 residues. CDR1 is SEHNR, CDR2 FQNEAQ, per germline (reference sequence). Here the CDR3 reads CASSLPKTGTSGDNEQFF. The CDR3 nucleotides are TGTGCCAGCAGCTTACCGAAAACCGGGACTAGCGGGGACAATGAGCAGTTCTTC.

CDR3 loop: CSAETSGGGKKLFF. As DNA, the CDR3 is TGCAGTGCTGAAACCTCAGGGGGCGGGAAAAAACTGTTTTTT. The chain has TRBV20-1 and TRBJ1-4, with TRBD1 matching over 8 bases. CDR3 length: 14 residues. The germline V gene encodes CDR1 DFQATT and CDR2 SNEGSKA (reference sequence). After removal of 5 bases from V and 9 bases from J, the junction contained 11 bases not matched to a gene.

The chain joins TRBV7-2 to TRBJ2-1; 9 positions agree with TRBD2. V lost 0 bases and J lost 9; bases outside the gene matches: 9. Germline lookup yields CDR1 SGHTA and CDR2 FQGNSA. The CDR3 spans 16 residues. CDR3 sequence (DNA): TGTGCCAGCAGCTTAGCGTCGGGAGCGGGGGGATTTGAGCAGTTCTTC. This sequence encodes CASSLASGAGGFEQFF. The full variable domain, in which reference TRBV7-2 and TRBJ2-1 provide the parts outside the CDR3, is GAGVSQSPSNKVTEKGKDVELRCDPISGHTALYWYRQSLGQGLEFLIYFQGNSAPDKSGLPSDRFSAERTGGSVSTLTIQRTQQEDSAVYLCASSLASGAGGFEQFFGPGTRLTVL.

This clonotype was seen a handful of times. This sequence joins TRBV20-1 and TRBJ2-7; 9 positions match TRBD2. Trimming removed 0 bases from V and 2 bases from J; junction bases left unmatched: 5. Germline CDR1 and CDR2: DFQATT and SNEGSKA (reference sequence). The CDR3 contains 15 residues. CDR3 coding DNA: TGCAGTGCTAGAGATCGTCTAGCGGGGACCTACGAGCAGTACTTC. Translation gives CSARDRLAGTYEQYF.

The genes are TRBV12-3 or TRBV12-4 and TRBJ2-7; 10 nucleotides align to TRBD2. The CDR3 totals 15 residues. V gave up 0 bases and J gave up 5 bases; unmatched junction bases: 4. DNA for the CDR3: TGTGCCAGCAGTTTAGCAGGGACTAGCGTCAACGAGCAGTACTTC. Protein: CASSLAGTSVNEQYF.

This clonotype was counted a few times. The rearrangement uses TRBV2 and TRBJ2-3; TRBD1 or TRBD2 may be the D gene (6 bases each). The germline V gene encodes CDR1 SNHLY and CDR2 FYNNEI. V was shortened by 3 bases and J by 2 bases, with 15 bases between the two germline ends. The CDR3 has 16 residues. In DNA form, the CDR3 reads TGTGCCAGCAGTGATAGTCGGGGGCTATCCACAGATACGCAGTATTTT. Its translation: CASSDSRGLSTDTQYF.

The CDR3 DNA reads TGCAGTGCTAGGATCCTGCGGGGGGGCACAGATACGCAGTATTTT. Its protein is CSARILRGGTDTQYF. The chain couples TRBV20-1 to TRBJ2-3, with TRBD2 matching over 8 bases. Trimming took 3 bases from V and 1 from J; bases not matched to a gene: 6. The CDR3 runs 15 residues. Germline CDR1 is DFQATT and CDR2 is SNEGSKA (reference sequence).

This clonotype was observed a few times. The V and J genes are TRBV20-1 and TRBJ1-5; TRBD1 aligns across 8 bases. The V and J ends lost 1 base and 1 base, in that order; junction bases with no gene match: 6. Germline V gives CDR1 DFQATT, CDR2 SNEGSKA (reference sequence). This CDR3 region has 16 residues. As DNA, the CDR3 is TGCAGTGCTAGAGTTCTAGACAGGGGAAGCAATCAGCCCCAGCATTTT. Protein: CSARVLDRGSNQPQHF.

Only a few counts were recorded for this clonotype. This chain uses TRBV2 with TRBJ2-7, with TRBD1 as a possible D gene (6 bases). CDR3 length: 13 residues. Trimming pared 2 bases from V and 2 bases from J, leaving 7 bases between. CDR1 is SNHLY, CDR2 FYNNEI, per germline. The CDR3 loop is CASSERDTYEQYF. The CDR3 DNA follows: TGTGCCAGCAGTGAACGGGACACCTACGAGCAGTACTTC.

The chain links TRBV12-3 or TRBV12-4 to TRBJ1-5; the D gene is possibly TRBD1 (5 bases). The CDR3 runs to 16 residues. V gave up 8 bases and J gave up 1 base, with 18 bases separating them. The CDR3 DNA is TGTGCCAGCCACCCGGGAAGGGGTGGGAGCAATCAGCCCCAGCATTTT. Residues: CASHPGRGGSNQPQHF.

This chain joins TRBV2 and TRBJ1-2, with TRBD1 matching over 8 bases. Germline lookup yields CDR1 SNHLY and CDR2 FYNNEI. CDR3 size: 14 residues. Trimming at V came to 1 base and at J to 8 bases, leaving 6 bases not matched to a gene. This CDR3 reads CASSEEGQAIGYTF. The CDR3 nucleotides are TGTGCCAGCAGTGAAGAGGGACAGGCCATAGGCTACACCTTC.

This clonotype appeared a few times. The chain uses TRBV2 and TRBJ2-3, with 7 nucleotides matching TRBD2. The trim removed 1 base at V and 3 bases at J, leaving 1 base unmatched. CDR1 and CDR2 (germline): SNHLY, FYNNEI. CDR3 length equals 14 residues. CDR3 coding DNA: TGTGCCAGCAGTGAAGATAGCGGGACAGATACGCAGTATTTT. It is translated as CASSEDSGTDTQYF.

This clonotype was counted a few times. This chain joins TRBV12-3 or TRBV12-4 and TRBJ1-1; D might be TRBD1 (6 bases). The germline V and J ends were trimmed by 3 bases and 5 bases, with 19 bases remaining between them. CDR3 length equals 16 residues. The CDR3 bases are TGTGCCAGCAGTTTCTGGGCGGGCCTCCAGGGGACTGAAGCTTTCTTT. It specifies CASSFWAGLQGTEAFF.

This clonotype was counted only a few times. V is TRBV12-3 or TRBV12-4 and J is TRBJ2-1; D could derive from TRBD1 or TRBD2 (5 bases each). The CDR3 loop spans 15 amino acids. Trimming cost V 2 bases and J 4 bases, with 12 bases left between them. Here the CDR3 DNA reads TGTGCCAGCAGTTTAAATCAGGGACCATACAATGAGCAGTTCTTC. The encoded protein is CASSLNQGPYNEQFF.